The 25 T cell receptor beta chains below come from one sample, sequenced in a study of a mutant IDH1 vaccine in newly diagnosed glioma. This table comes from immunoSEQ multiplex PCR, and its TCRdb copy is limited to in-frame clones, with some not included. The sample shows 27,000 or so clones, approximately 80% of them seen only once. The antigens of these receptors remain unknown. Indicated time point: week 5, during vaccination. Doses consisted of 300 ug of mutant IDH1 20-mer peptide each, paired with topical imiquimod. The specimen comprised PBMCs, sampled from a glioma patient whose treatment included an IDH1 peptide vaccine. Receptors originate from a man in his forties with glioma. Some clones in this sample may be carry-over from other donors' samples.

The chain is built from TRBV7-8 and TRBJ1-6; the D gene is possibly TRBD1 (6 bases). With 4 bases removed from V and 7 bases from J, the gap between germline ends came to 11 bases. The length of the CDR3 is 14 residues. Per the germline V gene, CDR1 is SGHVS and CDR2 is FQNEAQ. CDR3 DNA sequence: TGTGCCAGCAGCTCCTCAGACAGGAATTCACCCCTCCACTTT. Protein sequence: CASSSSDRNSPLHF.

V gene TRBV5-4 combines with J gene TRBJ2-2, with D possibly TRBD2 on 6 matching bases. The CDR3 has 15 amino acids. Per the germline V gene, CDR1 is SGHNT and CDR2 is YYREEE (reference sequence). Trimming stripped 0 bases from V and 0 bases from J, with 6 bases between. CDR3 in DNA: TGTGCCAGCAGCTTGGGGGGGGCGAACACCGGGGAGCTGTTTTTT. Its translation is CASSLGGANTGELFF.

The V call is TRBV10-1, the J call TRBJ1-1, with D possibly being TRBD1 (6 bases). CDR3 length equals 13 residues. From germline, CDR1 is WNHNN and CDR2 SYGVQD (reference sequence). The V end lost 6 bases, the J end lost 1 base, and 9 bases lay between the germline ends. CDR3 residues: CASRTGSNTEAFF. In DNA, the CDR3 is TGCGCCAGCAGGACAGGATCGAACACTGAAGCTTTCTTT.

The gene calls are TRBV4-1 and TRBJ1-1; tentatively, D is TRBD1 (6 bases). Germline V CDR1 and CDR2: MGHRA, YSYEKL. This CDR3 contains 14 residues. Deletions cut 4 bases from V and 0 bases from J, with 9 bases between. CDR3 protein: CASSLGQMNTEAFF. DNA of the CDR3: TGCGCCAGCAGCCTAGGACAGATGAACACTGAAGCTTTCTTT.

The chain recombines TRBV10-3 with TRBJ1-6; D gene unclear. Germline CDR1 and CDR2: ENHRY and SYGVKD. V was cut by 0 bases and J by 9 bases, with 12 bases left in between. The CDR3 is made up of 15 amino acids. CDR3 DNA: TGTGCCATCAGTGAGTCTCGGTCAGGAAGTTCACCCCTCCACTTT. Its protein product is CAISESRSGSSPLHF.

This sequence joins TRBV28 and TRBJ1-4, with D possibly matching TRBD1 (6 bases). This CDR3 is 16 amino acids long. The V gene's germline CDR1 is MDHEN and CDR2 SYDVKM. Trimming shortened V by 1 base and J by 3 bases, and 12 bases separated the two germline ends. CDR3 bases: TGTGCCAGCAGTTTATTCTGGGGGGCAGCTAATGAAAAACTGTTTTTT. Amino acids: CASSLFWGAANEKLFF.

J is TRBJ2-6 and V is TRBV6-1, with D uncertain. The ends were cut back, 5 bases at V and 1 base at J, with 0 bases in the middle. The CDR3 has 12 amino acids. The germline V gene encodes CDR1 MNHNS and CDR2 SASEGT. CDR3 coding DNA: TGTGCCAGCAGTTCTGGGGCCAACGTCCTGACTTTC. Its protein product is CASSSGANVLTF.

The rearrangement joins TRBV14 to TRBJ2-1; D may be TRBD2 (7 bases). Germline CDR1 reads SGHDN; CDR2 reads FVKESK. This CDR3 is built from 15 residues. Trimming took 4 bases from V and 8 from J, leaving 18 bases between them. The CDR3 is CASSLLRGGRDEQFF. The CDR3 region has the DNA TGTGCCAGCAGCCTTCTCAGGGGAGGGAGGGATGAGCAGTTCTTC.

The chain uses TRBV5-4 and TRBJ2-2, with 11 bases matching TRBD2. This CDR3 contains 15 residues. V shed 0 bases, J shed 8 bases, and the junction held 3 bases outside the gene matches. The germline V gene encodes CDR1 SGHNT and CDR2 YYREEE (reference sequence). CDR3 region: CASSLGLAGSGELFF. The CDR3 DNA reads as TGTGCCAGCAGCTTGGGACTAGCGGGGTCAGGGGAGCTGTTTTTT.

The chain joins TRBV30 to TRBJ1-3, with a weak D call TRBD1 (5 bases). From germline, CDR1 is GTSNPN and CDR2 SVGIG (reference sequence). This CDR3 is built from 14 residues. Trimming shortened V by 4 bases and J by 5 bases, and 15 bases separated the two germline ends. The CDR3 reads CAWNRDVGRNTIYF. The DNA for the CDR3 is TGTGCCTGGAATCGGGACGTCGGGCGAAACACCATATATTTT.

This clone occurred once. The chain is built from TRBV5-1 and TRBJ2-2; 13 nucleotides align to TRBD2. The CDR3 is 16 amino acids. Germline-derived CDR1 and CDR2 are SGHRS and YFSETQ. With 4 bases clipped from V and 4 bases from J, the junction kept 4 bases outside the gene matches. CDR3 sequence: CASSMTSGGFTGELFF. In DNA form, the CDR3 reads TGCGCCAGCAGCATGACTAGCGGGGGGTTCACCGGGGAGCTGTTTTTT.

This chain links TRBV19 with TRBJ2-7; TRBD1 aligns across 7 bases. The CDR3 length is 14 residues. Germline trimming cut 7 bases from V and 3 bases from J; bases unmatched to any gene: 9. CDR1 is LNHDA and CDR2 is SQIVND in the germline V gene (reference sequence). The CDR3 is CASNQGDGFYEQYF. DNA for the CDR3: TGTGCCAGTAACCAGGGGGATGGATTCTACGAGCAGTACTTC.

The CDR3 DNA follows: TGTGCCAGCAGTGGGATAGCGGGGGGGCCGGACAATGAGCAGTTCTTC. Protein product: CASSGIAGGPDNEQFF. The gene calls are TRBV2 and TRBJ2-1, with TRBD2 matching over 11 bases. The CDR3 spans 16 residues. Germline CDR1 SNHLY, CDR2 FYNNEI. V was pared by 4 bases and J by 5 bases, with 7 bases of the junction left unmatched.

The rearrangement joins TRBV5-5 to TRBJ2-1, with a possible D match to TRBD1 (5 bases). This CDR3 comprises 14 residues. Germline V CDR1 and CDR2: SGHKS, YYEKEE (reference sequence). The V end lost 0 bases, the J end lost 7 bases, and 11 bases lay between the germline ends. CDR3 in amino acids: CASSLDAGWNEQFF. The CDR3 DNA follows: TGTGCCAGCAGCTTGGATGCAGGGTGGAATGAGCAGTTCTTC.

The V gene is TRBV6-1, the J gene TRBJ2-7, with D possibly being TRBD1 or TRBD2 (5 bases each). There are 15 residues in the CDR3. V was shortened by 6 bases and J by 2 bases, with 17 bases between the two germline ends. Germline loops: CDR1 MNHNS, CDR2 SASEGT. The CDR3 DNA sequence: TGTGCCAGCAGAGCAGGGAGCCACCGTACCTACGAGCAGTACTTC. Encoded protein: CASRAGSHRTYEQYF.

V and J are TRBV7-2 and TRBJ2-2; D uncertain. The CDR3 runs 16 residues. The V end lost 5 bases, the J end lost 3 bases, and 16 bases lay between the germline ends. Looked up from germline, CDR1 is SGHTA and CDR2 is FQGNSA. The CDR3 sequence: CASSLDTAFYTGELFF. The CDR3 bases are TGTGCCAGCAGCCTCGATACGGCATTTTACACCGGGGAGCTGTTTTTT.

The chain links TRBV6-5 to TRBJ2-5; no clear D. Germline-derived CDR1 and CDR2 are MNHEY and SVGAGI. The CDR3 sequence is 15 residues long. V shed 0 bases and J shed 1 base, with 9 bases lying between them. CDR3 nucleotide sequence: TGTGCCAGCAGTTACTCGAGACTCCGCCAAGAGACCCAGTACTTC. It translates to CASSYSRLRQETQYF.

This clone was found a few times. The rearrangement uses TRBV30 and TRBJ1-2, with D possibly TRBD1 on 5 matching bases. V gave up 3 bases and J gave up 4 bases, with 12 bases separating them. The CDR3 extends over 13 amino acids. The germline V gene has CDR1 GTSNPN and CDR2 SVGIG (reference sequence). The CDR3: CAWRTPGPYGYTF. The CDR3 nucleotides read TGTGCCTGGAGAACTCCGGGACCCTATGGCTACACCTTC.

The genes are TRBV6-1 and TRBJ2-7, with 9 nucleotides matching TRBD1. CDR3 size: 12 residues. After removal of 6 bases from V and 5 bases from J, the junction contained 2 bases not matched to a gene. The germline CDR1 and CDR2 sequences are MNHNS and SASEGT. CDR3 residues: CASRRTGDEQYF. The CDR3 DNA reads TGTGCCAGCAGGCGGACAGGGGACGAGCAGTACTTC.

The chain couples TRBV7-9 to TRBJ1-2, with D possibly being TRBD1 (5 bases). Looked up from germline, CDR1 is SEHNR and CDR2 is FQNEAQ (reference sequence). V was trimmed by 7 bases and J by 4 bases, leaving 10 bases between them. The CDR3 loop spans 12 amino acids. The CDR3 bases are TGTGCCAGCATAGACAGTACCTATGGCTACACCTTC. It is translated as CASIDSTYGYTF.

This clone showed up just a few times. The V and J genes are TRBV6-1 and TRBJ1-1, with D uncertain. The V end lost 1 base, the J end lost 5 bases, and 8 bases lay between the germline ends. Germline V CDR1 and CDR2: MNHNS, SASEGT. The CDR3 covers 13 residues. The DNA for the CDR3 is TGTGCCAGCAGTGAAGGCCGGACTACTGAAGCTTTCTTT. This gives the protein CASSEGRTTEAFF.

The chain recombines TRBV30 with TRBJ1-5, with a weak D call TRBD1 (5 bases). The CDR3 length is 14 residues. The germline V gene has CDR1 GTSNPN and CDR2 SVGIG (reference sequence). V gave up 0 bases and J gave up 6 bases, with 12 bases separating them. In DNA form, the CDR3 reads TGTGCCTGGAGTGTGGGAGGGGTCGGTCAGCCCCAGCATTTT. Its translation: CAWSVGGVGQPQHF.

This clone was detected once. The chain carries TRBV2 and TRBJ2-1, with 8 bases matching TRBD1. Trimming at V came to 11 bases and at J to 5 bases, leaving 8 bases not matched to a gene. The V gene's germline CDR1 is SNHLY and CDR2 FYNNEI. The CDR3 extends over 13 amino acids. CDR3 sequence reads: CAQRGDRHNEQFF. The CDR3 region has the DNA TGTGCCCAGAGGGGGGACAGGCACAATGAGCAGTTCTTC. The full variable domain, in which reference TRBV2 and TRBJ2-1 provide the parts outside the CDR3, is EPEVTQTPSHQVTQMGQEVILRCVPISNHLYFYWYRQILGQKVEFLVSFYNNEISEKSEIFDDQFSVERPDGSNFTLKIRSTKLEDSAMYFCAQRGDRHNEQFFGPGTRLTVL.

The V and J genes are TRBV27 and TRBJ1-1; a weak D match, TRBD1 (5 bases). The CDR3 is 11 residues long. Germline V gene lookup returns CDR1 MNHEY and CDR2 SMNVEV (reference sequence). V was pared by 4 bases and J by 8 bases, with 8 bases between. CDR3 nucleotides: TGTGCCAGCAGTTGGGGGTACGAAGCTTTCTTT. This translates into CASSWGYEAFF.

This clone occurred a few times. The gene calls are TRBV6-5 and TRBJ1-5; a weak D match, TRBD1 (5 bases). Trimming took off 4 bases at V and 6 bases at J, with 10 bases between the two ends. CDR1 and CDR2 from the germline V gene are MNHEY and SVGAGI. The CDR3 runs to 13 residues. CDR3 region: CASSSGTFQPQHF. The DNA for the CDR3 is TGTGCCAGCAGTTCGGGGACCTTTCAGCCCCAGCATTTT.